This is a list of T cell receptor beta chains from one sample in a study of OX40 agonist ivuxolimab in advanced cancers. Here immunoSEQ multiplex PCR was the method, and the copy in TCRdb shows in-frame clones only, minus some. The sample has tens of thousands of clones, roughly 87% seen once. The sequencing here drew on CD4+ or CD8+ T cells sorted from blood, taken in a trial of the OX40 agonist ivuxolimab. The source is an adult with an advanced solid tumor such as melanoma, head and neck, liver or kidney cancer. Both conserved end residues are trimmed from each CDR3. The D gene is left open where the match is weak.

CDR3aa: AWGAGGGTEAF
d_gene: NA
v_gene: TRBV30
j_gene: TRBJ1-1

CDR3aa: ASSSSSYNEQF
d_gene: NA
v_gene: TRBV27
j_gene: TRBJ2-1

CDR3aa: ASSVGPNYGYT
d_gene: NA
v_gene: TRBV9
j_gene: TRBJ1-2

CDR3aa: ASSMATGGTYEQY
d_gene: TRBD2
v_gene: TRBV19
j_gene: TRBJ2-7

CDR3aa: AWSVPPGGGYT
d_gene: NA
v_gene: TRBV30
j_gene: TRBJ1-2

CDR3aa: ASRPGVGRTGGTDTQY
d_gene: NA
v_gene: TRBV7-9
j_gene: TRBJ2-3

CDR3aa: ASSLGRNEQF
d_gene: NA
v_gene: TRBV7-6
j_gene: TRBJ2-1

CDR3aa: ASSSRDRDQPQH
d_gene: TRBD1
v_gene: TRBV6-6
j_gene: TRBJ1-5

CDR3aa: ASSIGNPGELF
d_gene: NA
v_gene: TRBV19
j_gene: TRBJ2-2

CDR3aa: ASITGQGDGYT
d_gene: TRBD1
v_gene: TRBV5-8
j_gene: TRBJ1-2

CDR3aa: ASSLAGASQFPYGYT
d_gene: NA
v_gene: TRBV5-1
j_gene: TRBJ1-2